These 12 T cell receptor beta chains were sequenced from one sample in a study of graft-versus-host responses after intestinal transplantation (dated by TCRdb to the early 2020s). This specimen's time point label, interpreted: cells obtained before transplantation from donor or recipient. These TCRs' antigens remain unknown. Libraries were made using the immunoSEQ multiplex PCR assay. Drawn from immuneACCESS, this table holds only the in-frame rearrangements with V and J called that TCRdb kept. Clones are partly lost; checked studies trace under half to an unresolved V gene and leave the rest unexplained. The sample contains roughly 120,000 clones, about nine tenths of them found a single time. Over 0.15% of the sample is taken by the ten largest. Sequencing was performed on unstimulated CD4+ T cells sorted from spleen or lymph node cells, taken before intestinal transplant. These receptors originate from a human donor who received an intestinal transplant.

The gene calls are TRBV7-6 and TRBJ1-3, with 10 nucleotides matching TRBD1. J gave up 5 bases and V 1 base, and 14 bases lay outside the gene matches. The CDR3 consists of 19 residues. The germline V gene encodes CDR1 SGHVS and CDR2 FNYEAQ. The CDR3 coding sequence is TGTGCCAGCAGCTTAGGAGAGGCGGACAGGGGGATTTGGCGAAACACCATATATTTT. It encodes CASSLGEADRGIWRNTIYF.

The chain carries TRBV5-5 and TRBJ2-3; 7 bases align to TRBD1. This CDR3 has 15 amino acids. CDR1 and CDR2 (germline): SGHKS, YYEKEE (reference sequence). The J segment lost 5 bases and the V segment lost 1 base, leaving 7 bases of the junction unmatched. In DNA form, the CDR3 reads TGTGCCAGCAGCTTGAGTTTCGGGACAGTAGATACGCAGTATTTT. Protein product: CASSLSFGTVDTQYF.

The genes are TRBV30 and TRBJ1-3; possible D gene TRBD1, 6 bases. The CDR3 runs 16 residues. Looked up from germline, CDR1 is GTSNPN and CDR2 is SVGIG (reference sequence). The V gene lost 5 bases and the J gene lost 0 bases, with 17 bases spanning the gap. The CDR3: CAWGGSGALSGNTIYF. The CDR3 nucleotides read TGTGCCTGGGGGGGTTCAGGGGCCCTCTCTGGAAACACCATATATTTT.

This chain links TRBV19 with TRBJ2-2; 12 bases match TRBD2. Trimming at V came to 0 bases and at J to 6 bases, leaving 14 bases not matched to a gene. This CDR3 region has 20 residues. The germline V gene encodes CDR1 LNHDA and CDR2 SQIVND (reference sequence). CDR3 nucleotide sequence: TGTGCCAGTAGTATAGAGTTGCTAGCGGGAGGGCCCCGGGTTTCCGGGGAGCTGTTTTTT. Residues: CASSIELLAGGPRVSGELFF.

The rearrangement uses TRBV6-5 and TRBJ1-4; TRBD1 matches at 9 bases. The ends lost 2 bases at V and 8 bases at J; junction bases unmatched: 3. The CDR3 has 14 amino acids. Germline CDR1 MNHEY, CDR2 SVGAGI. CDR3: CASSYLGQGEKLFF. The CDR3 DNA follows: TGTGCCAGCAGTTACCTTGGACAGGGGGAAAAACTGTTTTTT.

The J gene is TRBJ1-2, the V gene TRBV6-5; a possible D gene is TRBD1 (6 bases). V shed 6 bases and J shed 5 bases, with 16 bases lying between them. This CDR3 comprises 14 residues. Germline V gene lookup returns CDR1 MNHEY and CDR2 SVGAGI. The CDR3 DNA sequence: TGTGCCAGCAGAAACAGGGCTACCGGGTATGGCTACACCTTC. Translating it yields CASRNRATGYGYTF.

The genes are TRBV19 and TRBJ2-7, with D hard to call. This CDR3 comprises 14 residues. Trimming left V 2 bases short and J 0 bases short, with 8 bases between. The germline V gene encodes CDR1 LNHDA and CDR2 SQIVND (reference sequence). The CDR3 DNA reads as TGTGCCAGTAGTATATCCCGTTTCTCCTACGAGCAGTACTTC. It specifies CASSISRFSYEQYF.

The chain couples TRBV9 to TRBJ1-1; tentatively, D is TRBD1 (5 bases). The length of the CDR3 is 14 residues. Between the trimmed V and J ends, which lost 0 bases and 5 bases, there was a span of 11 bases. In germline, CDR1 is SGDLS, CDR2 YYNGEE. In DNA form, the CDR3 reads TGTGCCAGCAGCGTAGCAGGGAAAGGGACTGAAGCTTTCTTT. Its protein is CASSVAGKGTEAFF.

This clone was seen a few times. J is TRBJ1-2 and V is TRBV29-1, with D perhaps TRBD1 (6 bases). The CDR3 has 12 amino acids. CDR1 and CDR2 (germline): SQVTM, ANQGSEA. The V end lost 4 bases, the J end lost 8 bases, and 14 bases lay between the germline ends. The CDR3 spells CSVVTGSGGYTF. The CDR3 DNA sequence: TGCAGCGTTGTTACAGGGTCTGGAGGCTACACCTTC.

This rearrangement joins TRBV28 to TRBJ2-7; tentative D call: TRBD2 (5 bases). CDR3 size: 14 residues. CDR1 and CDR2 (germline): MDHEN, SYDVKM. The germline V and J ends were trimmed by 2 bases and 0 bases, with 8 bases remaining between them. CDR3: CASSLISDSYEQYF. CDR3 nucleotide sequence: TGTGCCAGCAGTTTAATTAGCGACTCCTACGAGCAGTACTTC.

The CDR3 DNA is TGTGCCAGTAGTAAGGGGTCTCTTTACAATGAGCAGTTCTTC. Protein product: CASSKGSLYNEQFF. The rearrangement links TRBV19 to TRBJ2-1; TRBD1 might be the D (5 bases). V was cut by 4 bases and J by 4 bases, with 11 bases left in between. The CDR3 loop spans 14 amino acids. The germline CDR1 and CDR2 sequences are LNHDA and SQIVND (reference sequence).

V usage is TRBV15 and J usage is TRBJ1-1; D is possibly TRBD1 (6 bases). The CDR3 has 16 residues. Looked up from germline, CDR1 is LNHNV and CDR2 is YYDKDF (reference sequence). V shed 0 bases and J shed 4 bases, with 15 bases lying between them. CDR3 residues: CATSRDFGGWGTEAFF. In DNA form, the CDR3 reads TGTGCCACCAGCAGAGATTTTGGGGGCTGGGGCACTGAAGCTTTCTTT.